This T cell receptor (beta chain) was recorded in a study of Ad26.COV2.S vaccination and SARS-CoV-2 variants. General study results and limits: Breadth, reportedly substantial, characterized the spike-specific CD8+ and CD4+ T cell responses after vaccination.

Treatment specified: 19 received Ad26.COV2.S at low or high dose, single or two shots; about 5 received placebo; per-sample allocation not given. The investigators took samples on day 63 after the first vaccine or placebo injection. The shot given was an Ad26 vector that makes Wuhan-strain SARS-CoV-2 spike. The germline V gene encodes CDR1 SGHNT and CDR2 YYREEE (reference sequence). The ends lost 4 bases at V and 5 bases at J; junction bases unmatched: 13. The CDR3 contains 16 residues. Many counts were recorded for this clone. The antigen remains unidentified. The same CDR3 arises from other DNA sequences in this sample as well. The data were produced by immunoSEQ multiplex PCR, yet TCRdb's version contains in-frame clones alone and is incomplete. The sample carries around 300,000 clones, around 88% recorded once.

The V gene is TRBV5-4, the J gene TRBJ1-2; 8 bases are a match to TRBD1. The receptor comes from a person between 18 and 60 years old who received the Ad26.COV2.S COVID-19 vaccine or a placebo. The source was peripheral blood, collected in a trial of Ad26.COV2.S vaccine versus placebo. DNA for the CDR3: TGTGCCAGCAGCGGGAGGGGACAGGCTCTCTCATATGGCTACACCTTC. Its protein is CASSGRGQALSYGYTF.